This passage covers 5 T cell receptor beta chains from one sample sequenced in a study of T cell clones after liver transplantation. The data were produced by immunoSEQ multiplex PCR, yet TCRdb's version contains in-frame clones alone and is incomplete. The sample holds about 74,000 clones, about four fifths seen once. Sequenced material: CD4+ T cells from blood, taken before liver transplant. The receptor source for this set is a human donor who received a liver transplant.

The chain combines TRBV7-6 with TRBJ2-5; D call uncertain. Trimming removed 1 base at V and 4 bases at J, with 10 bases between. Per germline, CDR1 SGHVS and CDR2 FNYEAQ. The CDR3 spans 14 residues. CDR3: CASSLGRIGETQYF. The CDR3 DNA reads as TGTGCCAGCAGCTTAGGCCGGATCGGAGAGACCCAGTACTTC. Looking up the rest from reference TRBV7-6 and TRBJ2-5 gives the full variable domain: GAGVSQSPRYKVTKRGQDVALRCDPISGHVSLYWYRQALGQGPEFLTYFNYEAQQDKSGLPNDRFSAERPEGSISTLTIQRTEQRDSAMYRCASSLGRIGETQYFGPGTRLLVL.

This clone was detected once. The gene calls are TRBV25-1 and TRBJ2-7, with 10 bases that match TRBD2. This CDR3 spans 15 amino acids. Trimming removed 11 bases from V and 4 bases from J; junction bases left unmatched: 14. The germline V gene encodes CDR1 MGHDK and CDR2 SYGVNS. DNA for the CDR3: TGTGCCCAAGCGGGAGGGGGTGGAACCCTTTACGAGCAGTACTTC. It translates to CAQAGGGGTLYEQYF.

This rearrangement joins TRBV10-2 to TRBJ1-5; 8 positions agree with TRBD1. V trimming: 3 bases; J trimming: 5 bases; junction bases outside the gene matches: 6. Germline V gene data show CDR1 as WSHSY and CDR2 as SAAADI. CDR3 length equals 15 residues. The CDR3: CASSDGTGGDQPQHF. CDR3 coding DNA: TGCGCCAGCAGTGACGGAACAGGGGGGGATCAGCCCCAGCATTTT.

The V call is TRBV10-3, the J call TRBJ1-2; D gene uncertain. V gave up 0 bases and J gave up 8 bases, with 10 bases separating them. CDR3 length: 13 amino acids. Germline-derived CDR1 and CDR2 are ENHRY and SYGVKD. The CDR3 DNA reads TGTGCCATCAGTGAGTCGGGCGGATGGGGCTACACCTTC. This encodes CAISESGGWGYTF.

This clone was counted only a few times. This chain uses TRBV5-6 with TRBJ2-1; D may be TRBD2 (5 bases). CDR1 is SGHDT, CDR2 YYEEEE, per germline. CDR3 length: 16 amino acids. V was cut by 4 bases and J by 2 bases, with 16 bases left in between. The CDR3 is CASSPRTLPPYNEQFF. CDR3 bases: TGTGCCAGCAGCCCCCGGACTCTCCCCCCCTACAATGAGCAGTTCTTC.